These 28 T cell receptor beta chains were all obtained from the same sample, sequenced in a study of blood T cell repertoires in COVID-19. The repertoire was sequenced with immunoSEQ multiplex PCR; TCRdb's copy has only in-frame clones and lacks some. The sample has approximately 150,000 clones, 84% seen once. The sample consisted of PBMCs or T cells enriched from blood (not recorded which). Receptors were obtained from a man aged 35 to 55 with acute COVID-19.

This chain uses TRBV5-4 with TRBJ1-5; D call uncertain. CDR1 and CDR2 (germline): SGHNT, YYREEE (reference sequence). The CDR3 runs 13 residues. V was trimmed by 5 bases and J by 2 bases, leaving 8 bases between them. The CDR3 reads CASRSSGNQPQHF. The CDR3 DNA follows: TGTGCCAGCAGGAGTAGCGGCAATCAGCCCCAGCATTTT.

V usage is TRBV6-5 and J usage is TRBJ2-2; 8 positions match TRBD1. The CDR3 runs 12 residues. V shed 10 bases, J shed 5 bases, and the junction held 3 bases outside the gene matches. Germline CDR1 is MNHEY and CDR2 is SVGAGI. The CDR3 loop is CATTGGTGELFF. In DNA, the CDR3 is TGTGCCACCACAGGGGGTACCGGGGAGCTGTTTTTT.

This chain links TRBV2 with TRBJ1-2; D gene unclear. CDR3 length: 14 residues. V lost 2 bases and J lost 6, with 13 bases in between. Germline assignment: CDR1 SNHLY and CDR2 FYNNEI. CDR3 DNA sequence: TGTGCCAGCAGTGAAAGGTTATCCGGGAATGGCTACACCTTC. Its translation is CASSERLSGNGYTF.

The chain combines TRBV7-2 with TRBJ2-1; TRBD2 might be the D (6 bases). CDR3 length equals 16 residues. Germline V CDR1 and CDR2: SGHTA, FQGNSA. Trimming stripped 5 bases from V and 0 bases from J, with 14 bases between. DNA for the CDR3: TGTGCCAGCAGCCGCACTAGCTCCACCTCCTACAATGAGCAGTTCTTC. As protein: CASSRTSSTSYNEQFF.

The rearrangement joins TRBV2 to TRBJ1-4; D not certain. Per germline, CDR1 SNHLY and CDR2 FYNNEI. The CDR3 is 13 residues long. The V and J ends lost 7 bases and 7 bases respectively, with 13 bases between them. The CDR3 nucleotides are TGTGCCAGCACCGGGGAGGCTCTTGAAAAACTGTTTTTT. As protein: CASTGEALEKLFF.

V is TRBV30 and J is TRBJ1-1; tentative D call: TRBD1 (6 bases). This CDR3 has 14 residues. With 5 bases removed from V and 3 bases from J, the gap between germline ends came to 16 bases. Germline loops: CDR1 GTSNPN, CDR2 SVGIG (reference sequence). The CDR3 loop reads CAWEGGTFHTEAFF. CDR3 sequence (DNA): TGTGCCTGGGAGGGGGGGACTTTTCACACTGAAGCTTTCTTT.

The rearrangement links TRBV5-4 to TRBJ1-5, with D possibly matching TRBD1 (5 bases). V was pared by 1 base and J by 6 bases, with 5 bases between. Germline CDR1 SGHNT, CDR2 YYREEE (reference sequence). This CDR3 is 12 amino acids long. CDR3 sequence (DNA): TGTGCCAGCAGCTTGCAGGGTCAGCCCCAGCATTTT. Protein sequence: CASSLQGQPQHF.

This sequence joins TRBV19 and TRBJ2-1; perhaps TRBD1 as D (5 bases). The V and J ends lost 6 bases and 12 bases respectively, with 27 bases between them. Per germline, CDR1 LNHDA and CDR2 SQIVND (reference sequence). The CDR3 is 16 amino acids. The chain's CDR3 is CASRETGPETLKGQFF. The CDR3 DNA reads as TGTGCCAGTAGGGAAACAGGCCCTGAGACCCTAAAGGGGCAGTTCTTC.

This chain links TRBV11-2 with TRBJ2-1, with D tentatively TRBD1 (5 bases). The CDR3 extends over 15 amino acids. With 3 bases removed from V and 2 bases from J, the gap between germline ends came to 11 bases. Germline values: CDR1 SGHAT, CDR2 FQNNGV. CDR3 sequence: CASSLEGVTYNEQFF. As DNA, the CDR3 is TGTGCCAGCAGCTTGGAAGGGGTGACCTACAATGAGCAGTTCTTC.

J is TRBJ2-5 and V is TRBV2; possibly TRBD1 for D (7 bases). The V and J ends lost 8 bases and 5 bases respectively, with 18 bases between them. Germline V lookup: CDR1 SNHLY, CDR2 FYNNEI. The CDR3 is 14 residues long. The CDR3 DNA is TGTGCCAGCCGCGGGACGAGGGGGCCGGAGACCCAGTACTTC. As protein: CASRGTRGPETQYF.

With regard to this clone: A junction boundary mismatches the germline segment, possibly from a read error. The chain has TRBV15 and TRBJ2-7; no definite D call. CDR1 is LNHNV, CDR2 YYDKDF, per germline (reference sequence). The CDR3 totals 13 residues. CDR3 protein: CATSRDSSSEQYF. DNA for the CDR3: TGTGCCACCAGCAGAGATTCGTCCTCCGAGCAGTACTTC.

This chain uses TRBV28 with TRBJ2-3, with D possibly being TRBD2 (6 bases). The CDR3 extends over 14 amino acids. The V and J ends lost 2 bases and 6 bases respectively, with 12 bases between them. Germline-derived CDR1 and CDR2 are MDHEN and SYDVKM. The CDR3 coding sequence is TGTGCCAGCAGTTTACCCGGGAGAGCCGATACGCAGTATTTT. Amino acid sequence: CASSLPGRADTQYF.

The chain is built from TRBV11-2 and TRBJ2-7; TRBD2 aligns across 9 bases. This CDR3 spans 16 amino acids. Trimming took 0 bases from V and 4 from J; bases not matched to a gene: 7. Germline CDR1 is SGHAT and CDR2 is FQNNGV. DNA of the CDR3: TGTGCCAGCAGCTTAGAGAGGGTAGCGGGAGAATACGAGCAGTACTTC. This codes for CASSLERVAGEYEQYF. The full variable domain, in which reference TRBV11-2 and TRBJ2-7 provide the parts outside the CDR3, is EAGVAQSPRYKIIEKRQSVAFWCNPISGHATLYWYQQILGQGPKLLIQFQNNGVVDDSQLPKDRFSAERLKGVDSTLKIQPAKLEDSAVYLCASSLERVAGEYEQYFGPGTRLTVT.

The gene calls are TRBV5-8 and TRBJ2-2; D possibly corresponds to TRBD1 (5 bases). Germline V gene data show CDR1 as SGHTS and CDR2 as YDEGEE. Between the trimmed V and J ends, which lost 6 bases and 6 bases, there was a span of 18 bases. This CDR3 contains 15 residues. DNA of the CDR3: TGTGCCAGCACCCGGTGGCAGGGTGGCGCCGGGGAGCTGTTTTTT. Protein product: CASTRWQGGAGELFF.

The V and J genes are TRBV10-1 and TRBJ1-1, with D tentatively TRBD1 (5 bases). The CDR3 runs 13 residues. The ends were cut back, 4 bases at V and 1 base at J, with 7 bases in the middle. CDR1 is WNHNN and CDR2 is SYGVQD in the germline V gene (reference sequence). The CDR3 protein is CASSVQGNTEAFF. DNA for the CDR3: TGCGCCAGCAGTGTTCAGGGGAACACTGAAGCTTTCTTT.

The rearrangement links TRBV19 to TRBJ2-1; TRBD1 agrees at 7 bases. J gave up 7 bases and V 3 bases, and 9 bases lay outside the gene matches. The length of the CDR3 is 15 residues. Germline lookup yields CDR1 LNHDA and CDR2 SQIVND (reference sequence). The CDR3: CASSIVGQVGNEQFF. In DNA form, the CDR3 reads TGTGCCAGTAGTATTGTAGGACAGGTTGGTAATGAGCAGTTCTTC.

The chain employs TRBV2 and TRBJ1-5; possibly TRBD1 for D (6 bases). The CDR3 length is 17 residues. The V gene lost 2 bases and the J gene lost 0 bases, with 14 bases spanning the gap. Germline CDR1 reads SNHLY; CDR2 reads FYNNEI. CDR3 amino acids: CASSESRDTPSNQPQHF. Written as DNA, the CDR3 is TGTGCCAGCAGTGAATCCCGGGACACCCCTAGCAATCAGCCCCAGCATTTT.

The chain employs TRBV7-6 and TRBJ1-6; D is ambiguous. Per the germline V gene, CDR1 is SGHVS and CDR2 is FNYEAQ. The CDR3 extends over 15 amino acids. Trimming removed 5 bases from V and 3 bases from J, with 11 bases in between. CDR3 loop: CASSPGSGYNSPLHF. CDR3 sequence (DNA): TGTGCCAGCAGCCCCGGGTCGGGCTATAATTCACCCCTCCACTTT.

V usage is TRBV6-5 and J usage is TRBJ1-4; TRBD1 aligns across 8 bases. With 4 bases clipped from V and 10 bases from J, the junction kept 5 bases outside the gene matches. The CDR3 consists of 13 residues. Germline CDR1 and CDR2: MNHEY and SVGAGI. CDR3 protein: CASSLTGEGKLFF. The DNA of the CDR3 is TGTGCCAGCAGTTTGACAGGGGAGGGAAAACTGTTTTTT.

The CDR3 here is CASSQVGGTDTQYF. Here the CDR3 DNA reads TGTGCCAGCAGCCAAGTCGGGGGCACAGATACGCAGTATTTT. The chain links TRBV3-1 (or the pseudogene TRBV3-2) to TRBJ2-3; a possible D gene is TRBD2 (5 bases). This CDR3 comprises 14 residues. The germline gives CDR1 LGHDT, CDR2 YNNKEL (reference sequence). The V end lost 1 base, the J end lost 1 base, and 6 bases lay between the germline ends.

V gene TRBV2 combines with J gene TRBJ1-2, with D possibly matching TRBD1 (6 bases). The V gene's germline CDR1 is SNHLY and CDR2 FYNNEI. The CDR3 contains 13 residues. V lost 1 base and J lost 4, with 7 bases in between. The CDR3 here is CASSEGTVYGYTF. The CDR3 bases are TGTGCCAGCAGTGAAGGGACAGTCTATGGCTACACCTTC.

The V and J genes are TRBV28 and TRBJ1-1; D is uncertain. The V end lost 2 bases, the J end lost 8 bases, and 15 bases lay between the germline ends. Germline-derived CDR1 and CDR2 are MDHEN and SYDVKM. The CDR3 totals 14 residues. CDR3 in amino acids: CASSLGVTRGEAFF. CDR3 coding DNA: TGTGCCAGCAGTTTAGGAGTCACCCGAGGAGAAGCTTTCTTT.

This chain uses TRBV28 with TRBJ1-2; 8 positions agree with TRBD1. Germline CDR1 MDHEN, CDR2 SYDVKM. The CDR3 is 13 residues long. V trimming: 7 bases; J trimming: 5 bases; junction bases outside the gene matches: 6. The DNA for the CDR3 is TGTGCCAGCAAAACAGGGGGAAGTTATGGCTACACCTTC. This codes for CASKTGGSYGYTF.

J is TRBJ2-3 and V is TRBV3-1 (or the pseudogene TRBV3-2), with TRBD2 identical over 9 bases. The trim removed 7 bases at V and 1 base at J, leaving 6 bases unmatched. Germline CDR1 and CDR2: LGHDT and YNNKEL (reference sequence). The CDR3 is 15 amino acids. Written as DNA, the CDR3 is TGTGCCAGCACTCCGGGACTAGCAGGCACAGATACGCAGTATTTT. It translates to CASTPGLAGTDTQYF.

This rearrangement joins TRBV3-1 (or the pseudogene TRBV3-2) to TRBJ2-7, with D tentatively TRBD2 (6 bases). Trimming removed 1 base at V and 5 bases at J, with 9 bases between. The CDR3 has 13 amino acids. CDR1 and CDR2 from the germline V gene are LGHDT and YNNKEL (reference sequence). CDR3 nucleotides: TGTGCCAGCAGCCAAGGGGGGAGGAACGAGCAGTACTTC. The encoded protein is CASSQGGRNEQYF.

The chain couples TRBV27 to TRBJ2-1; TRBD2 is a possible D gene (6 bases). CDR1 and CDR2 (germline): MNHEY, SMNVEV (reference sequence). The CDR3 contains 17 residues. The V and J ends lost 4 bases and 6 bases respectively, with 22 bases between them. The CDR3: CASSYTPPGGIFNEQFF. CDR3 nucleotides: TGTGCCAGCAGTTATACCCCTCCCGGAGGGATTTTCAATGAGCAGTTCTTC.

The chain couples TRBV4-2 to TRBJ2-1, with TRBD2 matching 11 bases. The CDR3 totals 16 residues. Looked up from germline, CDR1 is LGHNA and CDR2 is YNFKEQ. J was trimmed by 6 bases and V by 1 base; bases with no gene match: 5. The CDR3 here is CASSQGGLADFNEQFF. CDR3 DNA sequence: TGTGCCAGCAGCCAAGGGGGACTAGCGGATTTCAATGAGCAGTTCTTC.

The J gene is TRBJ2-7, the V gene TRBV9, with TRBD2 matching over 11 bases. Germline V CDR1 and CDR2: SGDLS, YYNGEE. V dropped 0 bases and J dropped 6; count of bases not matched to a gene: 5. This CDR3 region has 15 residues. In DNA form, the CDR3 reads TGTGCCAGCAGCGTAGATCTAGCGGGGGGTCGCGAGCAGTACTTC. Translating gives CASSVDLAGGREQYF. Full variable domain (rest looked up from reference TRBV9 and TRBJ2-7): DSGVTQTPKHLITATGQRVTLRCSPRSGDLSVYWYQQSLDQGLQFLIQYYNGEERAKGNILERFSAQQFPDLHSELNLSSLELGDSALYFCASSVDLAGGREQYFGPGTRLTVT.